The T cell receptor beta chain under discussion was sequenced for a study of shared clonotypes between healthy human individuals. General study findings and limits: Naive subsets typically showed greater estimated richness than memory subsets.

Germline CDR1 and CDR2: SGHVS and FQNEAQ. Trimming took off 1 base at V and 6 bases at J, with 13 bases between the two ends. This CDR3 spans 15 amino acids. The repertoire was sequenced with immunoSEQ multiplex PCR; TCRdb's copy has only in-frame clones and lacks some. This table holds roughly 2.5 million clones, approximately 94% found once. The donors were adults (healthy and HIV-negative) with no recent acute infections or vaccinations. Both subsets, CD45RA+ naive and CD45RA-negative memory, were split from the CD4+ cells. With regard to this clone: Its specificity is unknown.

Sequenced input: naive CD4+ T cells sorted from blood. The subset here: CD45RA+ positively selected. The clonotype originates from a young man in good health. V gene TRBV7-8 combines with J gene TRBJ2-1; TRBD2 might be the D (6 bases). CDR3 protein: CASSLDGRASNEQFF. Here the CDR3 DNA reads TGTGCCAGCAGCTTAGACGGGAGAGCCTCCAATGAGCAGTTCTTC. Based on the CDR3 plus reference TRBV7-8 and TRBJ2-1, the full variable domain is GAGVSQSPRYKVAKRGQDVALRCDPISGHVSLFWYQQALGQGPEFLTYFQNEAQLDKSGLPSDRFFAERPEGSVSTLKIQRTQQEDSAVYLCASSLDGRASNEQFFGPGTRLTVL.